Presented here are 19 T cell receptor beta chains from one specimen sequenced in a study of human T cells and chemical hapten exposure. Each CDR3 protein is one row after TCRdb ran MiXCR on the RACE reads. Of about 380,000 distinct CDR3 sequences in the sample, approximately 4.4% were seen once. Time point noted: patch test 1, 2 weeks after DPC sensitization. The treatment denotes: therapeutic diphenylcyclopropenone sensitization with weekly scalp DPC. The specimen comprised whole blood, sampled in connection with sensitization to the hapten diphenylcyclopropenone (DPC). The receptors here all came from a woman aged 50 to 65 with alopecia areata. Some clones in this sample may be carry-over from other donors' samples.

This clonotype was seen once. J is TRBJ2-3 and V is TRBV13; tentative D call: TRBD2 (8 bases). Germline loops: CDR1 PRHDT, CDR2 FYEKMQ (reference sequence). The CDR3 loop spans 21 amino acids. Trimming cost V 5 bases and J 0 bases, with 30 bases left between them. The CDR3 nucleotides read TGTGCCAGCAGCGGGGACAGTGTGGAGTTAGCGGGGACACCTAGCACAGATACGCAGTATTTT. This sequence encodes CASSGDSVELAGTPSTDTQYF. Together with reference TRBV13 and TRBJ2-3, the CDR3 gives the full variable domain: AAGVIQSPRHLIKEKRETATLKCYPIPRHDTVYWYQQGPGQDPQFLISFYEKMQSDKGSIPDRFSAQQFSDYHSELNMSSLELGDSALYFCASSGDSVELAGTPSTDTQYFGPGTRLTVL.

This clonotype was seen more than once but under ten times. The rearrangement links TRBV20-1 to TRBJ2-7; TRBD2 might be the D (5 bases). Trimming pared 6 bases from V and 4 bases from J, leaving 16 bases between. The germline CDR1 and CDR2 sequences are DFQATT and SNEGSKA (reference sequence). This CDR3 contains 13 residues. The CDR3 loop is CSADDGSGYEQYF. The CDR3 DNA follows: TGCAGTGCCGACGATGGGAGCGGATACGAGCAGTACTTC.

This clonotype was seen ten or more times. The V gene is TRBV7-2, the J gene TRBJ1-1, with 8 bases fitting TRBD1. Germline CDR1 SGHTA, CDR2 FQGNSA. Trimming cost V 5 bases and J 0 bases; bases outside gene matches: 5. CDR3 length: 15 residues. Written as DNA, the CDR3 is TGTGCCAGCAGCCCGACAGGGGCCTTGAACACTGAAGCTTTCTTT. It yields the protein CASSPTGALNTEAFF.

This clonotype was counted many times. The rearrangement uses TRBV9 and TRBJ2-7, with 8 bases lining up with TRBD1. This CDR3 region has 13 residues. From germline, CDR1 is SGDLS and CDR2 YYNGEE. V lost 4 bases to trimming and J lost 7 bases; unmatched junction nucleotides: 7. CDR3 residues: CASSLRQGREQYF. CDR3 DNA sequence: TGTGCCAGCAGCTTACGACAGGGGAGGGAGCAGTACTTC.

This clonotype was counted between two and nine times. This chain joins TRBV2 and TRBJ2-1, with TRBD2 matching over 13 bases. The CDR3 extends over 13 amino acids. CDR1 and CDR2 from the germline V gene are SNHLY and FYNNEI. Trimming took 11 bases from V and 3 from J; bases not matched to a gene: 1. In nucleotides, the CDR3 is TGTGCCGGACTAGCGGGGGACTACAATGAGCAGTTCTTC. Translating it yields CAGLAGDYNEQFF. The complete variable domain, with remaining parts taken from reference TRBV2 and TRBJ2-1, reads EPEVTQTPSHQVTQMGQEVILRCVPISNHLYFYWYRQILGQKVEFLVSFYNNEISEKSEIFDDQFSVERPDGSNFTLKIRSTKLEDSAMYFCAGLAGDYNEQFFGPGTRLTVL.

This clonotype was counted only a few times. This chain joins TRBV7-6 and TRBJ1-4; D call uncertain. Trimming shortened V by 0 bases and J by 3 bases, and 8 bases separated the two germline ends. CDR3 size: 15 residues. Germline V gene lookup returns CDR1 SGHVS and CDR2 FNYEAQ. CDR3 nucleotides: TGTGCCAGCAGCTTAGCGGTGGGCGCTAATGAAAAACTGTTTTTT. Encoded protein: CASSLAVGANEKLFF.

This clonotype was recorded many times. This chain connects TRBV12-3 or TRBV12-4 to TRBJ2-1, with TRBD2 identical over 8 bases. The ends lost 8 bases at V and 3 bases at J; junction bases unmatched: 9. The CDR3 consists of 15 residues. As DNA, the CDR3 is TGTGCCAGCCATTACAGCGGGGGCCTCTACAATGAGCAGTTCTTC. It codes for CASHYSGGLYNEQFF.

This clonotype was counted many times. The chain combines TRBV5-1 with TRBJ2-3; D not resolved. Germline-derived CDR1 and CDR2 are SGHRS and YFSETQ. V was pared by 0 bases and J by 0 bases, with 5 bases between. The CDR3 has 14 amino acids. CDR3 sequence: CASSLESSTDTQYF. DNA of the CDR3: TGCGCCAGCAGCTTGGAATCAAGCACAGATACGCAGTATTTT. The whole variable domain, remainder taken from reference TRBV5-1 and TRBJ2-3, is KAGVTQTPRYLIKTRGQQVTLSCSPISGHRSVSWYQQTPGQGLQFLFEYFSETQRNKGNFPGRFSGRQFSNSRSEMNVSTLELGDSALYLCASSLESSTDTQYFGPGTRLTVL.

This clonotype has only a few counts. Written as DNA, the CDR3 is TGCAGTGCACGGGGACAGTATGCGAATTCACCCCTCCACTTT. Protein product: CSARGQYANSPLHF. The genes are TRBV20-1 and TRBJ1-6, with 7 nucleotides matching TRBD1. CDR1 DFQATT and CDR2 SNEGSKA come from the germline V gene (reference sequence). The CDR3 loop spans 14 amino acids. Germline trimming cut 6 bases from V and 7 bases from J; bases unmatched to any gene: 9.

This clonotype showed up many times. This chain uses TRBV20-1 with TRBJ1-4; unclear D gene. The germline V and J ends were trimmed by 3 bases and 0 bases, with 5 bases remaining between them. The CDR3 is 13 residues long. CDR1 and CDR2 (germline): DFQATT, SNEGSKA (reference sequence). DNA of the CDR3: TGCAGTGCTAGTGCTTCAACTAATGAAAAACTGTTTTTT. Translated: CSASASTNEKLFF.

There are many counts of this clonotype. The chain couples TRBV2 to TRBJ2-3; a weak D match, TRBD1 (5 bases). Trimming cost V 4 bases and J 11 bases, with 10 bases left between them. Germline assignment: CDR1 SNHLY and CDR2 FYNNEI. The CDR3 is 11 residues long. CDR3 in DNA: TGTGCCAGCAGTGGACCCAGGGAGCAGTATTTT. This codes for CASSGPREQYF.

The J gene is TRBJ2-5, the V gene TRBV7-6; 12 positions agree with TRBD2. V dropped 4 bases and J dropped 3; count of bases not matched to a gene: 3. Germline V lookup: CDR1 SGHVS, CDR2 FNYEAQ. The CDR3 sequence is 15 residues long. CDR3 loop: CASSSRTSGEETQYF. The CDR3 region has the DNA TGTGCCAGCAGCTCCCGGACTAGCGGGGAAGAGACCCAGTACTTC.

This clonotype was observed at least ten times. The V gene is TRBV12-3 or TRBV12-4, the J gene TRBJ1-1; TRBD1 might be the D (5 bases). The CDR3 is 13 amino acids. The V end lost 6 bases, the J end lost 4 bases, and 12 bases lay between the germline ends. This CDR3 is CASRDSYGTEAFF. Written as DNA, the CDR3 is TGTGCCAGCAGAGACAGTTATGGCACTGAAGCTTTCTTT.

The rearrangement links TRBV2 to TRBJ2-7; 9 nucleotides align to TRBD1. J was trimmed by 5 bases and V by 5 bases; bases with no gene match: 13. The CDR3 is 16 amino acids. Germline CDR1 reads SNHLY; CDR2 reads FYNNEI. The CDR3 DNA is TGTGCCAGCAGTCACGGGGGACAGGGAGGAATCGACGAGCAGTACTTC. Its protein product is CASSHGGQGGIDEQYF. The whole variable domain, remainder taken from reference TRBV2 and TRBJ2-7, is EPEVTQTPSHQVTQMGQEVILRCVPISNHLYFYWYRQILGQKVEFLVSFYNNEISEKSEIFDDQFSVERPDGSNFTLKIRSTKLEDSAMYFCASSHGGQGGIDEQYFGPGTRLTVT.

The gene calls are TRBV3-1 and TRBJ2-7; perhaps D is TRBD1 or TRBD2 (5 bases each). Trimming cost V 0 bases and J 5 bases, with 11 bases left between them. Germline CDR1 is LGHDT and CDR2 is YNNKEL (reference sequence). CDR3 length: 14 amino acids. CDR3 coding DNA: TGTGCCAGCAGCCAAGATTGGCAGGGAGACGAGCAGTACTTC. Its translation: CASSQDWQGDEQYF.

With regard to this clonotype: This sequence may be a read error, since a much larger clone differs from it by one base. This CDR3 is missing its conserved last phenylalanine or tryptophan, likely due to a read error. V and J are TRBV9 and TRBJ2-5; 11 nucleotides align to TRBD1. Per germline, CDR1 SGDLS and CDR2 YYNGEE. The CDR3 is 15 amino acids. V was pared by 4 bases and J by 5 bases, with 7 bases of the junction left unmatched. Here the CDR3 DNA reads TGTGCCAGCAGCCCACGGACAGGGGGCCGGGAGACCCAGTACCTC. As protein: CASSPRTGGRETQYL.

This clonotype showed up many times. This chain connects TRBV20-1 to TRBJ2-3, with 8 bases aligning to TRBD2. V was clipped by 0 bases and J by 2 bases; unmatched bases: 7. CDR3 length: 16 amino acids. In germline, CDR1 is DFQATT, CDR2 SNEGSKA (reference sequence). DNA of the CDR3: TGCAGTGCTAGAGATTGGAGTAGCGGGGTCACAGATACGCAGTATTTT. Amino acid sequence: CSARDWSSGVTDTQYF.

A few counts support this clonotype. V usage is TRBV28 and J usage is TRBJ2-1, with D hard to call. V was cut by 3 bases and J by 10 bases, with 19 bases left in between. This CDR3 has 15 amino acids. Per germline, CDR1 MDHEN and CDR2 SYDVKM. CDR3 region: CASSFISHPGGEQFF. The CDR3 DNA sequence: TGTGCCAGCAGTTTCATCTCCCACCCCGGTGGGGAGCAGTTCTTC.

This clonotype appeared many times. V and J are TRBV7-8 and TRBJ1-1; D ambiguous. This CDR3 has 14 residues. Germline lookup yields CDR1 SGHVS and CDR2 FQNEAQ. Trimming shortened V by 1 base and J by 4 bases, and 10 bases separated the two germline ends. In DNA, the CDR3 is TGTGCCAGCAGCTTAGGAGGGCTTAGCACTGAAGCTTTCTTT. Its translation: CASSLGGLSTEAFF.